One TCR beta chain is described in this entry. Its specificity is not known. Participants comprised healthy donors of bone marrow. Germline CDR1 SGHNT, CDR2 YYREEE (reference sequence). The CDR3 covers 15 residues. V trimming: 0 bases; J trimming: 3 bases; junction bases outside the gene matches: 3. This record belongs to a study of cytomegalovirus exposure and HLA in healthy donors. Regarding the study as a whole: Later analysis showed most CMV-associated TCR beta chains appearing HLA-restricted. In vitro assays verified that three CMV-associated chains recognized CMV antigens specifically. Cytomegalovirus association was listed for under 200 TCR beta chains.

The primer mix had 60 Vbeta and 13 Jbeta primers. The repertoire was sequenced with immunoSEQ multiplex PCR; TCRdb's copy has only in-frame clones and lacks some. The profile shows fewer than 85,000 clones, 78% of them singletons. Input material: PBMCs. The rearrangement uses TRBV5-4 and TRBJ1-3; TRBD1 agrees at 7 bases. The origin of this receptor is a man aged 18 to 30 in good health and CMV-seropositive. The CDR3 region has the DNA TGTGCCAGCAGCTTGGGGCAGGGGGGTGGAAACACCATATATTTT. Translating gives CASSLGQGGGNTIYF.